This TCR beta chain was sequenced in a study of blood T cell repertoires in COVID-19. Across the study: Collection of acute and convalescent COVID-19 samples took place in the United States, Italy and Spain. T cells, B-cell-depleted T cells, or PBMCs provided the cDNA or gDNA that served as material.

Authors' data handling: Reference gene primers were amplified, and this amplification served to estimate nucleated cell counts. The method was immunoSEQ multiplex PCR; TCRdb's version includes in-frame clones alone and lacks a portion of them. V and J calls and clone size are those listed in that table; D and trimming were worked out from the DNA. The sample has about 52,000 clones; more than 85% are singletons. This CDR3 comprises 16 residues. With 2 bases clipped from V and 7 bases from J, the junction kept 9 bases outside the gene matches. CDR1 and CDR2 (germline): MGHDK, SYGVNS. Sequences were obtained from peripheral blood. The chain recombines TRBV25-1 with TRBJ1-2; 11 bases agree with TRBD1. The sequence came from a man aged 50-60 years with active COVID-19. The CDR3 DNA reads TGTGCCAGCAGTGAAGGGTCGCCGGGACAGGGGGGTGGCTACACCTTC. Its translation: CASSEGSPGQGGGYTF.